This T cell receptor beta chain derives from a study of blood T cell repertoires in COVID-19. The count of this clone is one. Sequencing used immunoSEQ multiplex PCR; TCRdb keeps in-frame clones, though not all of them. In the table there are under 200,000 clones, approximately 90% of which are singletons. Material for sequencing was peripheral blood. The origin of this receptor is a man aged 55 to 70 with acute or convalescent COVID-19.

CDR3 amino acids: CASSAGTGNTEAFF. The CDR3 DNA is TGTGCCAGCAGCGCCGGGACAGGGAACACTGAAGCTTTCTTT. The chain carries TRBV3-1 (or the pseudogene TRBV3-2) and TRBJ1-1, with TRBD1 matching 8 bases. This CDR3 spans 14 amino acids. V lost 5 bases to trimming and J lost 1 base; unmatched junction nucleotides: 3. Looked up from germline, CDR1 is LGHDT and CDR2 is YNNKEL (reference sequence).